These 14 T cell receptor beta chains were sequenced from one sample in a study of beta chain features in type 1 diabetes. Sequenced material consisted of expressed TCRB transcripts (all of the isolated RNA was reverse transcribed). This table comes from immunoSEQ multiplex PCR, and its TCRdb copy is limited to in-frame clones, with some not included. The sample records under 50,000 clones, 51% being singletons. What was sequenced was Tregs from blood. These receptors all come from a young woman in good health.

This chain connects TRBV27 to TRBJ2-3; D may be TRBD1 (5 bases). The V end lost 5 bases, the J end lost 8 bases, and 20 bases lay between the germline ends. Germline lookup yields CDR1 MNHEY and CDR2 SMNVEV (reference sequence). This CDR3 region has 15 residues. CDR3 DNA: TGTGCCAGCAGTAAAAAACAGGCTGGCCAACTTACGCAGTATTTT. It specifies CASSKKQAGQLTQYF.

V gene TRBV7-2 combines with J gene TRBJ2-3, with 11 positions matching TRBD2. The junction had 7 bases not matched to a gene; V was cut back by 1 base and J by 4 bases. The CDR3 totals 17 residues. CDR1 and CDR2 from the germline V gene are SGHTA and FQGNSA. The CDR3 sequence is CASSLVSGLAVSDTQYF. The CDR3 bases are TGTGCCAGCAGCTTAGTTTCGGGACTAGCGGTTTCAGATACGCAGTATTTT.

The genes are TRBV7-3 and TRBJ2-2, with 7 bases that match TRBD1. The CDR3 totals 16 residues. Germline assignment: CDR1 SGHTA and CDR2 FQGTGA. Trimming cost V 0 bases and J 1 base; bases outside gene matches: 2. In DNA, the CDR3 is TGTGCCAGCAGCTTAACAGGGGGCAGGAACACCGGGGAGCTGTTTTTT. This translates into CASSLTGGRNTGELFF.

The chain has TRBV15 and TRBJ2-1, with no clear D. Germline CDR1 LNHNV, CDR2 YYDKDF (reference sequence). The CDR3 is made up of 15 amino acids. The V end was cut by 0 bases, the J end by 3 bases, with 9 bases between. The chain's CDR3 is CATSREYSVYNEQFF. In nucleotides, the CDR3 is TGTGCCACCAGCAGAGAGTATTCCGTCTACAATGAGCAGTTCTTC. Full variable domain (missing parts from reference TRBV15 and TRBJ2-1): DAMVIQNPRYQVTQFGKPVTLSCSQTLNHNVMYWYQQKSSQAPKLLFHYYDKDFNNEADTPDNFQSRRPNTSFCFLDIRSPGLGDTAMYLCATSREYSVYNEQFFGPGTRLTVL.

This clone was seen a few times. The chain carries TRBV19 and TRBJ1-5, with TRBD1 matching over 8 bases. J was trimmed by 0 bases and V by 5 bases; bases with no gene match: 6. The germline V gene encodes CDR1 LNHDA and CDR2 SQIVND (reference sequence). CDR3 length equals 16 residues. The CDR3 here is CASSHPDRASNQPQHF. CDR3 bases: TGTGCCAGTAGTCACCCGGACAGGGCTAGCAATCAGCCCCAGCATTTT.

This clone showed up just a few times. J is TRBJ2-7 and V is TRBV5-1; weak D call: TRBD1 (5 bases). CDR3 length equals 13 residues. CDR1 SGHRS and CDR2 YFSETQ come from the germline V gene. V was clipped by 0 bases and J by 3 bases, with 7 bases between them. The CDR3 nucleotides read TGCGCCAGCAGCTTGGGACAGAGCTACGAGCAGTACTTC. Translated, it gives CASSLGQSYEQYF.

J is TRBJ1-5 and V is TRBV6-1, with no clear D. Trimming removed 11 bases at V and 1 base at J, with 15 bases between. There are 14 residues in the CDR3. CDR1 is MNHNS and CDR2 is SASEGT in the germline V gene. In nucleotides, the CDR3 is TGTGCCGCGCGGGGTTATGCAAGCAATCAGCCCCAGCATTTT. This codes for CAARGYASNQPQHF.

This clone has just a few counts. This rearrangement joins TRBV4-2 to TRBJ1-5; TRBD1 agrees at 7 bases. CDR1 is LGHNA and CDR2 is YNFKEQ in the germline V gene. This CDR3 has 14 amino acids. With 4 bases clipped from V and 2 bases from J, the junction kept 2 bases outside the gene matches. As DNA, the CDR3 is TGTGCCAGCAGCCCAGGGGGAGGCAATCAGCCCCAGCATTTT. It encodes CASSPGGGNQPQHF.

V is TRBV28 and J is TRBJ2-1; 8 bases align to TRBD2. The CDR3 is made up of 13 amino acids. Unmatched junction bases numbered 2, after V lost 6 bases and J lost 4 bases. Germline CDR1 is MDHEN and CDR2 is SYDVKM. The CDR3 loop reads CASRGLVYNEQFF. CDR3 sequence (DNA): TGTGCCAGCAGGGGACTAGTTTACAATGAGCAGTTCTTC.

This clone was counted only a few times. The chain has TRBV30 and TRBJ1-5; D call uncertain. V was cut by 1 base and J by 5 bases, with 9 bases left in between. CDR3 size: 13 residues. Looked up from germline, CDR1 is GTSNPN and CDR2 is SVGIG (reference sequence). CDR3 nucleotides: TGTGCCTGGAGTGGGGAGGGCTATCAGCCCCAGCATTTT. It translates to CAWSGEGYQPQHF.

The chain has TRBV4-3 and TRBJ2-3; D is undetermined. V dropped 4 bases and J dropped 0 bases, with 8 bases sitting between them. Germline CDR1 is LGHNA and CDR2 is YSLEER. The CDR3 length is 14 residues. This chain's CDR3 is CASSLERSTDTQYF. The DNA for the CDR3 is TGCGCCAGCAGCCTCGAGCGAAGCACAGATACGCAGTATTTT.

This chain connects TRBV5-1 to TRBJ1-1; D is unresolved. Germline values: CDR1 SGHRS, CDR2 YFSETQ. The CDR3 is made up of 14 amino acids. Deletions cut 4 bases from V and 2 bases from J, with 12 bases between. The CDR3 coding sequence is TGCGCCAGCAGCCAAGGTAACAGAAACACTGAAGCTTTCTTT. Amino acid sequence: CASSQGNRNTEAFF.

The V and J genes are TRBV7-6 and TRBJ1-5; D is uncertain. CDR1 SGHVS and CDR2 FNYEAQ come from the germline V gene. The V end lost 1 base, the J end lost 0 bases, and 7 bases lay between the germline ends. The CDR3 has 15 amino acids. The CDR3 sequence: CASSLGGNSNQPQHF. CDR3 DNA: TGTGCCAGCAGCTTAGGCGGCAATAGCAATCAGCCCCAGCATTTT.

The V gene is TRBV27, the J gene TRBJ2-7, with D perhaps TRBD2 (6 bases). Germline loops: CDR1 MNHEY, CDR2 SMNVEV (reference sequence). Between the trimmed V and J ends, which lost 2 bases and 2 bases, there was a span of 19 bases. The CDR3 sequence is 17 residues long. CDR3 in amino acids: CASSLRAVGGGAYEQYF. DNA of the CDR3: TGTGCCAGCAGTTTACGGGCCGTGGGAGGCGGGGCCTACGAGCAGTACTTC.